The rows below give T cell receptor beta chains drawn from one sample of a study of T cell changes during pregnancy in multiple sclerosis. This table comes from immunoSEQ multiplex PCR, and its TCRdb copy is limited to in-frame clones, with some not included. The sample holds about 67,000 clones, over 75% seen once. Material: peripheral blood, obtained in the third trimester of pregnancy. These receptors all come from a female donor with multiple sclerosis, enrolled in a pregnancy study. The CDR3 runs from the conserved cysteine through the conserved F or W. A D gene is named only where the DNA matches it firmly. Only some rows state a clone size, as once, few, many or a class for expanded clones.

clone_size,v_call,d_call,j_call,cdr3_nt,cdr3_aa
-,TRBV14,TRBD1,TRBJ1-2,TGTGCCAGCAGCCTTCAGGGGGCCGGGAGAGGCTACACCTTC,CASSLQGAGRGYTF
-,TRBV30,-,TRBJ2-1,TGTGCCTGGAGTGTTTTAGCCGAGCAGTTCTTC,CAWSVLAEQFF
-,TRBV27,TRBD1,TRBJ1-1,TGTGCCAGCAGCCTTACAGGGGCTGAAGCTTTCTTT,CASSLTGAEAFF
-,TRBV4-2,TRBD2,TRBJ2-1,TGTGCCAGCAGCCAAGGGTCTAGCGGGAAAAATGAGCAGTTCTTC,CASSQGSSGKNEQFF
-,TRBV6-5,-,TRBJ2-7,TGTGCCAGCAGCCATTTGCGAGAGAGCTCCTACGAGCAGTACTTC,CASSHLRESSYEQYF
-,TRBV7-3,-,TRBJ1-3,TGTGCCAGCAGCCCATTTATTGGGGCCGGAAACACCATATATTTT,CASSPFIGAGNTIYF
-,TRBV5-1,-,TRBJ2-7,TGCGCCAGCAGCTCCCCTTCCGACTCCACCTCCTACGAGCAGTACTTC,CASSSPSDSTSYEQYF
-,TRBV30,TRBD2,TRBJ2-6,TGTGCCTGGAGCGGGGGGGGTGATTCTGGGGCCAACGTCCTGACTTTC,CAWSGGGDSGANVLTF
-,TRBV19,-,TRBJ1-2,TGTGCCGTACGGGCGGGTTACGGCTATGGCTACACCTTC,CAVRAGYGYGYTF
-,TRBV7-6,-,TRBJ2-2,TGTGCCAGCAGCTTAGACATCTTACGGAACACCGGGGAGCTGTTTTTT,CASSLDILRNTGELFF
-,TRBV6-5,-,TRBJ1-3,TGTGCCAGCAGTTACTCTGGACAACTCTCTGGAAACACCATATATTTT,CASSYSGQLSGNTIYF
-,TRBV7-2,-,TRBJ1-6,TGTGCCAGCAGCTCAGAACAGGAGTCACCCCTCCACTTT,CASSSEQESPLHF
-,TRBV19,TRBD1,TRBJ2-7,TGTGCCAGTAGTATAGGGACAGGGGGTAACGAGCAGTACTTC,CASSIGTGGNEQYF
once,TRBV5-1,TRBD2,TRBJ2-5,TGCGCCAGCAGCACTAGCGGCGAGGAGACCCAGTACTTC,CASSTSGEETQYF
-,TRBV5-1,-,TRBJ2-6,TGCGCCAGCAGGGACAGTATCTCTGGGGCCAACGTCCTGACTTTC,CASRDSISGANVLTF
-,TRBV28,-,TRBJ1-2,TGTGCCAGCAGTTCCCTCGATGGCTACACCTTC,CASSSLDGYTF
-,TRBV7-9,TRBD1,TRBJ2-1,TGTGCCAGCAGCTCGAGGGACAGGGGAAATGAGCAGTTCTTC,CASSSRDRGNEQFF
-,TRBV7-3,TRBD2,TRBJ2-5,TGTGCCAGCAGCTTAACCCCGGGGGGAGAGACCCAGTACTTC,CASSLTPGGETQYF
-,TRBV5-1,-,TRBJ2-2,TGCGCCAGCAACTACCACAGGGAGGGCGGGGAGCTGTTTTTT,CASNYHREGGELFF
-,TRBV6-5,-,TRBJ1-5,TGTGCCAGCAGCTCGGTTGCAGGCGTTAATCAGCCCCAGCATTTT,CASSSVAGVNQPQHF
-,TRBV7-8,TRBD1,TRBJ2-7,TGTGCCAGCAGCTTAGCCAGGGCCAGGGGGAACGAGCAGTACTTC,CASSLARARGNEQYF
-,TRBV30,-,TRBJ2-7,TGTGCCTGGAGTCTACAGGGATACGAGCAGTACTTC,CAWSLQGYEQYF
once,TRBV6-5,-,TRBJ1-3,TGTGCCAGTATGCGGGGGTCTGGAAACACCATATATTTT,CASMRGSGNTIYF
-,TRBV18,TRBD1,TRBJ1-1,TGTGCCAGCGGACAGGGGGTCACTGAAGCTTTCTTT,CASGQGVTEAFF
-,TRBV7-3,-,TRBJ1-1,TGTGCCAGCAGCCCGCGGGGGGGTACTGAAGCTTTCTTT,CASSPRGGTEAFF
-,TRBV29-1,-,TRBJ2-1,TGCAGCGTTGAAGGGACAGAATACAATGAGCAGTTCTTC,CSVEGTEYNEQFF
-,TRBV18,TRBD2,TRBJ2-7,TGTGCCAGCTCCCCCGAGAGGCTAGCGGGATCCGAGCAGTACTTC,CASSPERLAGSEQYF
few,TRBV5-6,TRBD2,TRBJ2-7,TGTGCCAGCAGCCCGGGACTAGCGGGAGCGGTCGAGCAGTACTTC,CASSPGLAGAVEQYF
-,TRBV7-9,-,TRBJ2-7,TGTGCCAGCAGCCTCCTAGGGGCGGGGGCTGGAACCTACGAGCAGTACTTC,CASSLLGAGAGTYEQYF
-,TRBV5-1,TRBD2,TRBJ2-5,TGCGCCAGCAGCTTCCGGGGCCCCGTAGCGGGAGAGAAGGAGACCCAGTACTTC,CASSFRGPVAGEKETQYF
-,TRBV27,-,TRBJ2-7,TGTGCCAGCAGTTTGGTAGGGGCCGCCTACGAGCAGTACTTC,CASSLVGAAYEQYF
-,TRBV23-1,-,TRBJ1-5,TGCGCCAGCAGTCAATTAAAGCGAGATCAGCCCCAGCATTTT,CASSQLKRDQPQHF
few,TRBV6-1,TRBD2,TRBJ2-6,TGTGCCACGGGGGAGGGAGATGGGGCCAACGTCCTGACTTTC,CATGEGDGANVLTF
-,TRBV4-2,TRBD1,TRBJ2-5,TGTGCCAGCAGCCACACCGACAGGGAAGAGACCCAGTACTTC,CASSHTDREETQYF
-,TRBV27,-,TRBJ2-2,TGTGCCAGCAGTCCCAGATTCACCGGGGAGCTGTTTTTT,CASSPRFTGELFF
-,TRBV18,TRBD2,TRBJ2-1,TGTGCCAGCTCACCACCGTTAGCTAGCGGGAGTCCGTACAATGAGCAGTTCTTC,CASSPPLASGSPYNEQFF
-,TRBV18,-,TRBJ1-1,TGTGCCAGCTCACTCCGGGAACAGGGCCCCCGGACTGAAGCTTTCTTT,CASSLREQGPRTEAFF
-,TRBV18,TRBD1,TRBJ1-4,TGTGCCACGACCCGGACAGGGGGCGTAACTAATGAAAAACTGTTTTTT,CATTRTGGVTNEKLFF